This TCR beta chain was sequenced for a study of blood T cells in healthy people across ages. Whenever a sample was processed, at least 6 million PBMCs were isolated. V was pared by 6 bases and J by 0 bases, with 18 bases between. The CDR3 has 17 amino acids. Together with a sample-barcoded 5' primer, a J-beta primer mix was included in a second PCR lasting about 7 to 12 cycles. MiXCR, run by TCRdb on the 5' RACE reads, gives a single entry per CDR3 protein. The profile shows 980,000 or so distinct CDR3 sequences, 48% of them singletons. The sample holds one count of this clonotype. The chain recombines TRBV12-3 or TRBV12-4 with TRBJ2-1; a possible D gene is TRBD2 (6 bases). The specimen sequenced was blood. The receptor was isolated from a man aged 25-45 years in good health. The CDR3 loop is CASRGGLGESSYNEQFF. The DNA for the CDR3 is TGTGCCAGCAGGGGGGGTTTAGGCGAGAGCTCCTACAATGAGCAGTTCTTC.